This T cell receptor (beta chain) was obtained from a study of cytomegalovirus exposure and HLA in healthy donors. Study-level results: TCR beta chains numbering 164 were designated cytomegalovirus-associated.

Germline CDR1 LGHNA, CDR2 YSLEER. V dropped 3 bases and J dropped 1; count of bases not matched to a gene: 6. The CDR3 loop spans 16 amino acids. This clone was observed a single time. The antigen is undetermined. Some clones are missing from TCRdb's copy, which holds only in-frame ones; the method was immunoSEQ multiplex PCR. There are 70,000 to 75,000 clones in the sample; about 94% occur only once, and 1% lies in the top ten. The chain joins TRBV4-3 to TRBJ2-7; 10 nucleotides agree with TRBD1. The sample taken for sequencing was PBMCs. The sequence came from a woman aged 18-29 years in good health and CMV-seronegative. The CDR3 nucleotides are TGCGCCAGCAGCCATACTCCGGGACAGGGGTCCTACGAGCAGTACTTC. Residues: CASSHTPGQGSYEQYF.